Below are 13 T cell receptor beta chains sequenced from a single sample in a study of beta chain features in type 1 diabetes (dated by TCRdb to the late 2010s). The library came from the immunoSEQ multiplex PCR assay. The entire isolated RNA was reverse transcribed using the High Capacity cDNA Reverse Transcription Kit, and thus expressed TCRB transcripts were sequenced. The immuneACCESS repertoire file appears here via TCRdb, limited to in-frame rearrangements. These files lack a portion of the clones; in checked studies, under half of the deficit traces to unresolved V genes, and the cause of the others is not known. The sample yields 220,000 or so clones; 68% were counted once. Jointly, the top ten make up 0.053% of the sample. Sequencing was performed on naive CD4+ T cells from blood. The cell subset or site label of this sample denotes: true naive CD4+ T cells. All receptors derive from a man aged 25-40 years in good health.

The chain combines TRBV15 with TRBJ1-1, with D unclear. In germline, CDR1 is LNHNV, CDR2 YYDKDF (reference sequence). V lost 0 bases, J lost 1 base, and 6 bases lay in between. The CDR3 length is 14 residues. The CDR3 loop is CATSRDLKNTEAFF. CDR3 in DNA: TGTGCCACCAGCAGAGATCTTAAGAACACTGAAGCTTTCTTT.

The chain links TRBV9 to TRBJ2-7, with 14 bases identical to TRBD2. The J segment lost 3 bases and the V segment lost 3 bases, leaving 5 bases of the junction unmatched. Germline V gene sequence: CDR1 SGDLS, CDR2 YYNGEE. The CDR3 consists of 16 residues. The CDR3 region has the DNA TGTGCCAGCAGCGCGGGGACTAGCGGGAGTTTCTACGAGCAGTACTTC. As protein: CASSAGTSGSFYEQYF.

The rearrangement joins TRBV29-1 to TRBJ2-5; D assignment may be TRBD1 or TRBD2 (6 bases each). The germline V gene encodes CDR1 SQVTM and CDR2 ANQGSEA. The CDR3 consists of 14 residues. Trimming left V 6 bases short and J 4 bases short, with 18 bases between. CDR3 region: CSVRGALLLETQYF. The CDR3 nucleotides are TGCAGCGTAAGGGGGGCTTTACTATTAGAGACCCAGTACTTC. Full variable domain (rest looked up from reference TRBV29-1 and TRBJ2-5): SAVISQKPSRDICQRGTSLTIQCQVDSQVTMMFWYRQQPGQSLTLIATANQGSEATYESGFVIDKFPISRPNLTFSTLTVSNMSPEDSSIYLCSVRGALLLETQYFGPGTRLLVL.

This clone occurred a few times. The J gene is TRBJ2-7, the V gene TRBV9; the D gene is possibly TRBD1 (5 bases). The CDR3 has 15 amino acids. The V end was cut by 1 base, the J end by 0 bases, with 11 bases between. CDR1 SGDLS and CDR2 YYNGEE come from the germline V gene. The CDR3 region is CASSVRGDSSYEQYF. CDR3 coding DNA: TGTGCCAGCAGCGTAAGAGGTGACAGCTCCTACGAGCAGTACTTC.

V usage is TRBV30 and J usage is TRBJ1-4; D uncertain. V shed 0 bases and J shed 4 bases, with 12 bases lying between them. Germline CDR1 reads GTSNPN; CDR2 reads SVGIG (reference sequence). CDR3 size: 15 residues. The CDR3 is CAWSVRRGVNEKLFF. Here the CDR3 DNA reads TGTGCCTGGAGTGTACGTCGGGGAGTTAATGAAAAACTGTTTTTT.

CDR3 DNA sequence: TGTGCCAGCAGCTTAGGGGGGACCTACTACGAGCAGTACTTC. Its protein is CASSLGGTYYEQYF. The chain recombines TRBV7-2 with TRBJ2-7, with D perhaps assigned TRBD1 or TRBD2 (5 bases each). CDR1 is SGHTA, CDR2 FQGNSA, per germline. V gave up 1 base and J gave up 3 bases, with 10 bases separating them. CDR3 length: 14 amino acids. Based on the CDR3 plus reference TRBV7-2 and TRBJ2-7, the full variable domain is GAGVSQSPSNKVTEKGKDVELRCDPISGHTALYWYRQSLGQGLEFLIYFQGNSAPDKSGLPSDRFSAERTGGSVSTLTIQRTQQEDSAVYLCASSLGGTYYEQYFGPGTRLTVT.

The chain combines TRBV28 with TRBJ1-1; D is unclear. The CDR3 runs 12 residues. Germline values: CDR1 MDHEN, CDR2 SYDVKM. With 5 bases removed from V and 5 bases from J, the gap between germline ends came to 9 bases. The CDR3 protein is CASSLGVTEAFF. CDR3 DNA sequence: TGTGCCAGCAGTCTCGGGGTTACTGAAGCTTTCTTT. The whole variable domain, remainder taken from reference TRBV28 and TRBJ1-1, is DVKVTQSSRYLVKRTGEKVFLECVQDMDHENMFWYRQDPGLGLRLIYFSYDVKMKEKGDIPEGYSVSREKKERFSLILESASTNQTSMYLCASSLGVTEAFFGQGTRLTVV.

The DNA for the CDR3 is TGTGCCAGCAGCGAGGCGGGCGATGAAAAACTGTTTTTT. Translating gives CASSEAGDEKLFF. The V call is TRBV7-9, the J call TRBJ1-4; D remains unclear. Germline V lookup: CDR1 SEHNR, CDR2 FQNEAQ (reference sequence). The CDR3 has 13 residues. Trimming took off 5 bases at V and 6 bases at J, with 10 bases between the two ends.

The chain uses TRBV7-2 and TRBJ2-5; 7 positions match TRBD2. This CDR3 has 16 residues. CDR1 and CDR2 (germline): SGHTA, FQGNSA. With V trimmed by 2 bases and J by 4 bases, 10 bases remained unmatched. CDR3 coding DNA: TGTGCCAGCAGCTTAAGAACACCGGGCGGGGGAGAGACCCAGTACTTC. Its translation: CASSLRTPGGGETQYF.

The chain recombines TRBV28 with TRBJ2-7; possible D gene TRBD1, 5 bases. Germline V gene lookup returns CDR1 MDHEN and CDR2 SYDVKM. CDR3 length: 15 residues. Trimming stripped 3 bases from V and 3 bases from J, with 15 bases between. CDR3 in DNA: TGTGCCAGCAGTTTTTGGCGTCAGGGCCGCTACGAGCAGTACTTC. This gives the protein CASSFWRQGRYEQYF.

V and J are TRBV28 and TRBJ2-3; D call uncertain. Germline V CDR1 and CDR2: MDHEN, SYDVKM. This CDR3 is 12 amino acids long. Trimming shortened V by 4 bases and J by 6 bases, and 8 bases separated the two germline ends. CDR3 bases: TGTGCCAGCAGTTCCCGGGCGGATACGCAGTATTTT. Translated, it gives CASSSRADTQYF.

The chain joins TRBV30 to TRBJ2-1; 9 bases align to TRBD1. Germline trimming cut 1 base from V and 6 bases from J; bases unmatched to any gene: 1. The CDR3 contains 13 residues. Germline CDR1 is GTSNPN and CDR2 is SVGIG (reference sequence). The CDR3: CAWSGQGGNEQFF. As DNA, the CDR3 is TGTGCCTGGAGTGGACAGGGGGGCAATGAGCAGTTCTTC.

This chain joins TRBV7-9 and TRBJ2-7; TRBD1 is a possible D gene (6 bases). This CDR3 has 13 amino acids. The V gene lost 2 bases and the J gene lost 7 bases, with 12 bases spanning the gap. Germline-derived CDR1 and CDR2 are SEHNR and FQNEAQ (reference sequence). CDR3 in amino acids: CASSLWTVEEQYF. CDR3 coding DNA: TGTGCCAGCAGCTTATGGACAGTAGAAGAGCAGTACTTC.